This passage covers 14 T cell receptor beta chains from one sample sequenced in a study of blood T cell repertoires in COVID-19. The assay was immunoSEQ multiplex PCR, and TCRdb's table has in-frame clones only and misses some. The sample consists of 160,000 or so clones, roughly 88% of them appearing once. Sample: peripheral blood. These receptors originate from a woman aged 45-59 years with acute or convalescent COVID-19.

CDR3 sequence: CASTSTVDNSPLHF. The DNA for the CDR3 is TGTGCCAGCACCTCGACAGTCGATAATTCACCCCTCCACTTT. The chain links TRBV6-5 to TRBJ1-6, with D maybe TRBD1 (5 bases). Germline-derived CDR1 and CDR2 are MNHEY and SVGAGI. CDR3 length equals 14 residues. Trimming removed 7 bases from V and 5 bases from J, with 12 bases in between.

The chain joins TRBV5-1 to TRBJ2-7, with 9 bases that match TRBD1. Trimming took 4 bases from V and 4 from J; bases not matched to a gene: 12. Germline lookup yields CDR1 SGHRS and CDR2 YFSETQ. This CDR3 has 16 amino acids. CDR3 nucleotides: TGCGCCAGCAGCCAACACAGGGGGCGCTTGGAATACGAGCAGTACTTC. Residues: CASSQHRGRLEYEQYF.

The genes are TRBV5-5 and TRBJ1-2, with D possibly being TRBD1 (6 bases). This CDR3 is built from 15 residues. Per germline, CDR1 SGHKS and CDR2 YYEKEE (reference sequence). V was pared by 4 bases and J by 2 bases, with 15 bases between. The CDR3 DNA reads as TGTGCCAGCAGCCCCCGCCGAGGACAGAACTATGGCTACACCTTC. Its protein is CASSPRRGQNYGYTF.

V usage is TRBV27 and J usage is TRBJ2-5; 7 bases match TRBD2. After removal of 1 base from V and 2 bases from J, the junction contained 10 bases not matched to a gene. The CDR3 is made up of 17 amino acids. The germline V gene has CDR1 MNHEY and CDR2 SMNVEV (reference sequence). In DNA, the CDR3 is TGTGCCAGCAGTTTATATGGGTCTGCTAGCGGACAAGAGACCCAGTACTTC. Translation gives CASSLYGSASGQETQYF.

The chain links TRBV6-2 or TRBV6-3 to TRBJ2-1; TRBD2 matches at 12 bases. With 0 bases clipped from V and 0 bases from J, the junction kept 3 bases outside the gene matches. Germline lookup yields CDR1 MNHEY and CDR2 SVGEGT. The CDR3 runs 18 residues. CDR3: CASSYSLAGGSSYNEQFF. CDR3 in DNA: TGTGCCAGCAGTTACTCGCTAGCGGGGGGGTCCTCCTACAATGAGCAGTTCTTC.

The rearrangement links TRBV7-2 to TRBJ2-7; 7 bases line up with TRBD2. Germline CDR1 reads SGHTA; CDR2 reads FQGNSA. The CDR3 has 14 residues. The ends lost 5 bases at V and 0 bases at J; junction bases unmatched: 4. The CDR3 DNA is TGTGCCAGCAGCCCTCGGGACTACTCCTACGAGCAGTACTTC. Its protein is CASSPRDYSYEQYF.

This chain links TRBV28 with TRBJ2-2; tentative D call: TRBD1 (6 bases). Per the germline V gene, CDR1 is MDHEN and CDR2 is SYDVKM. The germline V and J ends were trimmed by 8 bases and 0 bases, with 16 bases remaining between them. The CDR3 contains 16 residues. This CDR3 reads CASEDSKKPNTGELFF. DNA for the CDR3: TGTGCCAGCGAGGACAGCAAAAAACCGAACACCGGGGAGCTGTTTTTT.

This chain connects TRBV11-2 to TRBJ2-7; 14 bases align to TRBD2. The V gene's germline CDR1 is SGHAT and CDR2 FQNNGV. This CDR3 region has 17 residues. J was trimmed by 2 bases and V by 6 bases; bases with no gene match: 9. The CDR3 here is CASRLKGTSGSTYEQYF. The CDR3 DNA reads as TGTGCCAGCAGACTAAAAGGGACTAGCGGGAGCACCTACGAGCAGTACTTC.

This clone was detected only once. V is TRBV12-3 or TRBV12-4 and J is TRBJ2-5; D ambiguous. The germline V and J ends were trimmed by 3 bases and 7 bases, with 9 bases remaining between them. The CDR3 loop spans 12 amino acids. In nucleotides, the CDR3 is TGTGCCAGCAGTTTTGGGCCCGGGACCCAGTACTTC. Its translation is CASSFGPGTQYF.

The V gene is TRBV5-1, the J gene TRBJ2-3; D is ambiguous. V was pared by 6 bases and J by 2 bases, with 16 bases between. The CDR3 runs 15 residues. Looked up from germline, CDR1 is SGHRS and CDR2 is YFSETQ. The CDR3 spells CASNFGGTVTDTQYF. The CDR3 DNA sequence: TGCGCCAGCAATTTTGGCGGCACCGTCACAGATACGCAGTATTTT.

The V and J genes are TRBV12-3 or TRBV12-4 and TRBJ1-2; D unclear. The CDR3 is made up of 13 amino acids. V was pared by 3 bases and J by 4 bases, with 9 bases between. The CDR3 loop reads CASSLLSSYGYTF. DNA for the CDR3: TGTGCCAGCAGTTTGTTGTCTTCCTATGGCTACACCTTC.

The chain employs TRBV5-1 and TRBJ1-4; 7 nucleotides match TRBD1. Germline trimming cut 1 base from V and 8 bases from J; bases unmatched to any gene: 5. From germline, CDR1 is SGHRS and CDR2 YFSETQ. The CDR3 is 14 residues long. The CDR3 is CASSLNRGGEKLFF. The CDR3, as DNA: TGCGCCAGCAGCTTGAACAGGGGAGGCGAAAAACTGTTTTTT.

CDR3 bases: TGCGCCAGCAGCCAAGAGGGCGGGGGTGCCACCCCAAGGTACTTC. Its translation is CASSQEGGGATPRYF. The gene calls are TRBV4-3 and TRBJ2-5; TRBD2 matches at 7 bases. V lost 0 bases to trimming and J lost 13 bases; unmatched junction nucleotides: 14. Germline values: CDR1 LGHNA, CDR2 YSLEER. The length of the CDR3 is 15 residues.

The gene calls are TRBV9 and TRBJ1-5; D is ambiguous. Between the trimmed V and J ends, which lost 0 bases and 7 bases, there was a span of 8 bases. This CDR3 has 13 residues. CDR1 SGDLS and CDR2 YYNGEE come from the germline V gene. The CDR3 sequence: CASSVGHGQPQHF. The CDR3 nucleotides are TGTGCCAGCAGCGTAGGACATGGCCAGCCCCAGCATTTT.